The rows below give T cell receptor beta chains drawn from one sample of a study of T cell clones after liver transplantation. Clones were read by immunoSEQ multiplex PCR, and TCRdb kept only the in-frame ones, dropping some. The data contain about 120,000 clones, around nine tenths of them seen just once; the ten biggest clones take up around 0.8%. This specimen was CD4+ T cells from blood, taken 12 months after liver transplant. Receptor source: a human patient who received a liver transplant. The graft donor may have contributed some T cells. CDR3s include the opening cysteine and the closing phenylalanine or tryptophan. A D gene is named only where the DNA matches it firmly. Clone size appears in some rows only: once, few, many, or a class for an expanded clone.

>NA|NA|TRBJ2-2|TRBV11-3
TGTGCCAGCAGCTTTTCCGGTGGTTACACCGGGGAGCTGTTTTTT
CASSFSGGYTGELFF
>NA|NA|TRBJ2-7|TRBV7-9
TGTGCCAGCAGCTTGCGGCGGGACTCCGAGCAGTACTTC
CASSLRRDSEQYF
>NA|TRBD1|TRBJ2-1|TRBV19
TGTGCCAGTAGTCCCTCGGGACAGGACAATGAGCAGTTCTTC
CASSPSGQDNEQFF
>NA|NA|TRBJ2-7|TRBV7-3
TGTGCCAGCAGCTTACTCGGGACCAAGAGCGAGCAGTACTTC
CASSLLGTKSEQYF
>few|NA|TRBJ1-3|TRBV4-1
TGCGCCAGCAGCCAAGATACGCTGACTGGAAACACCATATATTTT
CASSQDTLTGNTIYF
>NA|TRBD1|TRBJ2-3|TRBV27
TGTGCCAGCAGTTCCCCCCGACAGGGAGATACGCAGTATTTT
CASSSPRQGDTQYF
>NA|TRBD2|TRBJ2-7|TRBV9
TGTGCCAGCAGCGTAGGCCTAGCGGTTACCTACGAGCAGTACTTC
CASSVGLAVTYEQYF
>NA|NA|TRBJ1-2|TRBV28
TGTGCCAGCAGTTTAGGGCCAGGGCCTAACTATGGCTACACCTTC
CASSLGPGPNYGYTF
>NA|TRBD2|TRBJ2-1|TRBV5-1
TGCGCCAGCAGCTTGGGTACGGGAGGCCTCTCCTACAATGAGCAGTTCTTC
CASSLGTGGLSYNEQFF
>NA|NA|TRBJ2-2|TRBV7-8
TGTGCCAGCAGCTTAATGGCAGGGACGAACACCGGGGAGCTGTTTTTT
CASSLMAGTNTGELFF
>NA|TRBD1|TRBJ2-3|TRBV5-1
TGCGCCAGCAGCTTGACGGGGACAGCCACAGATACGCAGTATTTT
CASSLTGTATDTQYF
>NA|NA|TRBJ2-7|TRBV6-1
TGTGCCAGCAGTGAAGGGGGACGCGAGCAGTACTTC
CASSEGGREQYF
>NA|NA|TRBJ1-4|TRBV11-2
TGTGCCAGCAGCTTAGACCCCAGGCGGAGGATCAGCGAAAAACTGTTTTTT
CASSLDPRRRISEKLFF
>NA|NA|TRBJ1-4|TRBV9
TGTGCCAGCAGCGCCCGAGGGGGGCGAGCTAATGAAAAACTGTTTTTT
CASSARGGRANEKLFF
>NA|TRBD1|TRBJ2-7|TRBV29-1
TGCAGCGTTGAAGGGACAGGGGGCTACGAGCAGTACTTC
CSVEGTGGYEQYF
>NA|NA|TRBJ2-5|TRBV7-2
TGTGCCAGCAGCTCCTCCCAAGAGACCCAGTACTTC
CASSSSQETQYF
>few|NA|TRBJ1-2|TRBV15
TGTGCCACCAGCAGAGATGCCTCTTGGGGCTACACCTTC
CATSRDASWGYTF
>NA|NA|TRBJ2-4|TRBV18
TGTGCCAGCTCACCGCTCAGGGCCTCCATAGTAGCCAAAAACATTCAGTACTTC
CASSPLRASIVAKNIQYF
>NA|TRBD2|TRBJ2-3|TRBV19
TGTGCCAGTCGGCTAGCGGCCCAAAGCACAGATACGCAGTATTTT
CASRLAAQSTDTQYF
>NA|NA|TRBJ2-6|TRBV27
TGTGCCAGCAGTTTCGAGAACTCTGGGGCCAACGTCCTGACTTTC
CASSFENSGANVLTF
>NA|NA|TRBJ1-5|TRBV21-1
TGTGCCAGCAGCCACCCCGGGCCTGGCCCAAAGTATAGCAATCAGCCCCAGCATTTT
CASSHPGPGPKYSNQPQHF
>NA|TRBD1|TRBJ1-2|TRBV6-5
TGTGCCAGCAGTTACTTAAGGGGGACAGGGGCCGATGGCTACACCTTC
CASSYLRGTGADGYTF
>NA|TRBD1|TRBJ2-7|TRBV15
TGTGCCACCAGCAGGGACAGGGGGTACGAGCAGTACTTC
CATSRDRGYEQYF
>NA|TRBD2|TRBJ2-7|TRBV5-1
TGCGCCAGCAGCGTCTCGACTAGCGGGGAGCCCCCCTACGAGCAGTACTTC
CASSVSTSGEPPYEQYF
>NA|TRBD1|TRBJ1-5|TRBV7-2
TGTGCCAGCAGCGATAGGACAGGGGGCGATCAGCCCCAGCATTTT
CASSDRTGGDQPQHF
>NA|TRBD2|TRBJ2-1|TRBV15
TGTGCCACCAGCTCCCCTCATGAGCGGGAGATTTCCTACAATGAGCAGTTCTTC
CATSSPHEREISYNEQFF
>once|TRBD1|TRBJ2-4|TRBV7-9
TGTGCCAGCAGCTTACGATTAAGATGGACAGGGATCGAGGAGGGCATTCAGTACTTC
CASSLRLRWTGIEEGIQYF
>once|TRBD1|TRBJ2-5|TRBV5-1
TGCGCCAGCAGCTTGGCCGGGACAGTAGAAGAGACCCAGTACTTC
CASSLAGTVEETQYF
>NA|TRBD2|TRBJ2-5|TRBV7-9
TGTGCCAGCAGCCCTCGTGGTAGCGGGGGCCAAGAGACCCAGTACTTC
CASSPRGSGGQETQYF
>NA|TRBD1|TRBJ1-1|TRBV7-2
TGTGCCAGCAGCTTAGCCTCAGGGGGCGGAACTGAAGCTTTCTTT
CASSLASGGGTEAFF
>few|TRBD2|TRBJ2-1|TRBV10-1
TGCGCCAGCAGTGAGCCCCAGGGACTAGCGCAAAATGAGCAGTTCTTC
CASSEPQGLAQNEQFF
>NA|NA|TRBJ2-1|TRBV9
TGTGCCAGCAGCCTCGGACCTAAAAATGAGCAGTTCTTC
CASSLGPKNEQFF
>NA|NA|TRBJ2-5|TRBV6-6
TGTGCCAGCAGTCAAGACTACGGCGAGACCCAGTACTTC
CASSQDYGETQYF
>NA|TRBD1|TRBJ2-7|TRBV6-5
TGTGCCAGCAACCGACCGGGACAGGGGGCCGAGCAGTACTTC
CASNRPGQGAEQYF
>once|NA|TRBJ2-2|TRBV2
TGTGCCAGCAGTGAGGCCGGGGAGCTGTTTTTT
CASSEAGELFF
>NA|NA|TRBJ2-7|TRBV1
TGCACCAGCAGCCAAGTCCCAAAGCGGGAGGCCTACGAGCAGTACTTC
CTSSQVPKREAYEQYF
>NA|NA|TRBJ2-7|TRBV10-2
TGCGCCAGCAGTGCTGGGGACTACGAGCAGTACTTC
CASSAGDYEQYF
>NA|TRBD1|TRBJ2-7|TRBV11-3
TGTGCCAGCAGCTTAAGGGACAGACTCTACGAGCAGTACTTC
CASSLRDRLYEQYF
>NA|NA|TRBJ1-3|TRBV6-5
TGTGCCAGCAGTTACGGAAACACCATATATTTT
CASSYGNTIYF
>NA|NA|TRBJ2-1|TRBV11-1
TGTGCCAGCAGCTTTTTCGGCGGGGCTTACTTCAATGAGCAGTTCTTC
CASSFFGGAYFNEQFF
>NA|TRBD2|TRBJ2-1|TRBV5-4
TGTGCCAGCAGCGCACCGGGACTAGCGGGAGGGAGCGATGAGCAGTTCTTC
CASSAPGLAGGSDEQFF
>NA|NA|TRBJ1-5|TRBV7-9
TGTGCCAGCAGCTTAGTGAAGGACGAGCCCCAGCATTTT
CASSLVKDEPQHF
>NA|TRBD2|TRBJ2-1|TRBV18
TGTGCCAGCTCGGCGATTCTAGCGGGAGGGGACAATGAGCAGTTCTTC
CASSAILAGGDNEQFF
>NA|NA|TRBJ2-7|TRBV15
TGTGCCACCAGCAGAGATTCGACAATCTCCGACGAGCAGTACTTC
CATSRDSTISDEQYF